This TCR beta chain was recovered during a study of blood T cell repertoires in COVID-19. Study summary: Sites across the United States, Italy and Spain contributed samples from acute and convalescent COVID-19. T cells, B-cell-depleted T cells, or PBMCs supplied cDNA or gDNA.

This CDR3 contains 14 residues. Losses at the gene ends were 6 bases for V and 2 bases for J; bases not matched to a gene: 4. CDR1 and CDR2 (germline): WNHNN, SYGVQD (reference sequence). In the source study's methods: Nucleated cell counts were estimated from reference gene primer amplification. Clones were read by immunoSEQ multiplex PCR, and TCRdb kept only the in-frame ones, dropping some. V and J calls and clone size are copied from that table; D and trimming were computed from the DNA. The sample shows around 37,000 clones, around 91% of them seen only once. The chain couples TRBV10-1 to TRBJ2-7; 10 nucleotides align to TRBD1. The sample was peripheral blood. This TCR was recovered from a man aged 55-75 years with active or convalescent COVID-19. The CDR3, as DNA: TGCGCCAGCAGCACGGGACAGGGGCCCTACGAGCAGTACTTC. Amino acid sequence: CASSTGQGPYEQYF.